This T cell receptor beta chain was sequenced for a study of T cell clusters in autoimmune cytopenias. The V gene's germline CDR1 is MNHNS and CDR2 SASEGT. This CDR3 spans 12 amino acids. TRB rearrangements were amplified by touch-down multiplex PCR with mixed TRB-A/B primers. TCRdb reworked the multiplex PCR reads into one entry per CDR3 protein, no DNA. The sample table sets out about 15,000 distinct CDR3 sequences. This clonotype is called medium-sized based on its frequency. The antigen is unknown. Study results and caveats: Primary autoimmune cytopenia patients seemingly lacked the physiological T cell clusters found in healthy donors. Healthy donors had approximately 3.3-fold more exclusive TRB clusters than active autoimmune hepatitis patients. TRB repertoire shifts in secondary cytopenia and chronic lymphocytic leukemia mostly reflected lymphoma, not autoimmunity.

Some 38,000 genome equivalents of blood DNA were amplified for TRB. The sequence came from a human donor with an autoimmune cytopenia or autoimmune hepatitis (not recorded which). V gene TRBV6-1 combines with J gene TRBJ2-1; the D gene TCRdb calls, TRBD1, cannot be checked with no DNA. The sample comprised peripheral blood. The CDR3 reads CASSEHRNEQFF.